Listed here are 4 T cell receptor beta chains from one sample, sequenced in a study of CD8 T cells in ankylosing spondylitis. TCRdb recomputed calls from the 5' RACE reads with MiXCR, one row per CDR3 protein. The sample includes about 240,000 distinct CDR3 sequences, about 10% of them seen just once. Source material: blood, either unsorted or a sorted T cell fraction (not recorded which). These receptors all stem from a male donor with ankylosing spondylitis or in good health (not recorded which).

This clonotype appeared many times. The V call is TRBV7-2, the J call TRBJ2-5; TRBD2 matches at 8 bases. Losses at the gene ends were 0 bases for V and 3 bases for J; bases not matched to a gene: 9. Germline V gene data show CDR1 as SGHTA and CDR2 as FQGNSA. The CDR3 sequence is 17 residues long. For the CDR3, the DNA is TGTGCCAGCAGCTTAGCGTGGGTAGCGGGGATGAAAGAGACCCAGTACTTC. Translation: CASSLAWVAGMKETQYF.

In its sample, this clonotype was seen many times. A clone one base away is much larger, so this may be a read error. The genes are TRBV5-1 and TRBJ1-2; the D gene is possibly TRBD1 (6 bases). The germline CDR1 and CDR2 sequences are SGHRS and YFSETQ. CDR3 length equals 14 residues. V lost 0 bases to trimming and J lost 4 bases, with 10 bases between them. The CDR3 protein is CASSLAGEAYGYTF. The CDR3 DNA reads as TGCGCCAGCAGCTTGGCAGGGGAGGCCTATGGCTACACCTTC.

Note on this clonotype: This may be a read error, as it is one base from a much larger clone. This chain links TRBV28 with TRBJ2-7; 10 nucleotides agree with TRBD2. This CDR3 has 14 residues. From germline, CDR1 is MDHEN and CDR2 SYDVKM. J was trimmed by 5 bases and V by 6 bases; bases with no gene match: 7. CDR3 loop: CASSLSGRRNEQYF. CDR3 DNA sequence: TGTGCCAGCAGCCTTAGCGGGAGGAGGAACGAGCAGTACTTC.

This clonotype was picked up many times. V usage is TRBV29-1 and J usage is TRBJ2-1; D call uncertain. V lost 5 bases and J lost 7, with 24 bases in between. The germline V gene has CDR1 SQVTM and CDR2 ANQGSEA. The CDR3 loop spans 16 amino acids. The CDR3 reads CSVLTPGPQGGNEQFF. Written as DNA, the CDR3 is TGCAGCGTTCTCACTCCGGGCCCTCAAGGCGGTAATGAGCAGTTCTTC.